The clone carrying this TCR beta chain has only a few counts. The antigen is not known. TCRdb independently ran MiXCR on the 5' RACE reads; one entry per CDR3 protein. In the table there are about 140,000 distinct CDR3 sequences, approximately 9.2% of which are singletons. The data were taken from a study of CD8 T cells in ankylosing spondylitis. Study-level findings and limits: Matched ankylosing spondylitis synovial fluid reportedly contained a significantly enriched population of disease-linked clones.

There are 17 residues in the CDR3. V shed 2 bases and J 8 bases; nucleotides not matched to a gene: 6. The germline gives CDR1 MNHEY, CDR2 SMNVEV (reference sequence). This TCR came from a male donor with ankylosing spondylitis. The chain has TRBV27 and TRBJ2-2, with 15 bases identical to TRBD2. The specimen was synovial fluid, either unsorted or a sorted T cell fraction (not recorded which). The CDR3: CASSLRTSGRGMGELFF. In DNA form, the CDR3 reads TGTGCCAGCAGTTTACGGACTAGCGGGAGGGGTATGGGGGAGCTGTTTTTT.